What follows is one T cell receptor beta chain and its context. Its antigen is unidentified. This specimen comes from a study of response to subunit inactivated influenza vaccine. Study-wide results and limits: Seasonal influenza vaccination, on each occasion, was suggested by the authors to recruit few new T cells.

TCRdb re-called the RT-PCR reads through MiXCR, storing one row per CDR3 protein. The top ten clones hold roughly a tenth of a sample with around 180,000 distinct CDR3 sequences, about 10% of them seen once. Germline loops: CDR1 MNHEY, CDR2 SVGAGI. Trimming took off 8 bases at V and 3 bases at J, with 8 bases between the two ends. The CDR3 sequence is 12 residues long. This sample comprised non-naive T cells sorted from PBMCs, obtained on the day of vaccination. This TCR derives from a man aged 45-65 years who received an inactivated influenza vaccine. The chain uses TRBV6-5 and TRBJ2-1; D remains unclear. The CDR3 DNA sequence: TGTGCCAGCCTAGGCAGCTACAATGAGCAGTTCTTC. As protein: CASLGSYNEQFF.